One T cell receptor beta chain is described in this entry. The antigen remains unidentified. This sample was taken from a study of shared clonotypes between healthy human individuals. Libraries were prepared by immunoSEQ multiplex PCR; TCRdb keeps only in-frame clonotypes and omits some of them. In the table there are hundreds of thousands of clones, 95% of which are singletons. CDR3 length: 13 residues. The germline V gene encodes CDR1 WNHNN and CDR2 SYGVQD (reference sequence). V lost 2 bases and J lost 2, with 5 bases in between. General study points: Collection of samples was limited to blood; tissue repertoires likely differ. With several donors compared, roughly 5% of naive CD4 clonotypes were shared.

Selected positively for CCR7 and CD45RO-negative, naive CD8 cells excluded terminally differentiated effector memory CD45RA+ cells. The receptor was derived from a woman aged 25 to 39 in good health. This chain links TRBV10-1 with TRBJ2-3; D uncertain. Sequenced: naive CD8+ T cells sorted from blood. This CDR3 is CASSETLTDTQYF. The CDR3 DNA follows: TGCGCCAGCAGTGAGACCCTCACAGATACGCAGTATTTT.